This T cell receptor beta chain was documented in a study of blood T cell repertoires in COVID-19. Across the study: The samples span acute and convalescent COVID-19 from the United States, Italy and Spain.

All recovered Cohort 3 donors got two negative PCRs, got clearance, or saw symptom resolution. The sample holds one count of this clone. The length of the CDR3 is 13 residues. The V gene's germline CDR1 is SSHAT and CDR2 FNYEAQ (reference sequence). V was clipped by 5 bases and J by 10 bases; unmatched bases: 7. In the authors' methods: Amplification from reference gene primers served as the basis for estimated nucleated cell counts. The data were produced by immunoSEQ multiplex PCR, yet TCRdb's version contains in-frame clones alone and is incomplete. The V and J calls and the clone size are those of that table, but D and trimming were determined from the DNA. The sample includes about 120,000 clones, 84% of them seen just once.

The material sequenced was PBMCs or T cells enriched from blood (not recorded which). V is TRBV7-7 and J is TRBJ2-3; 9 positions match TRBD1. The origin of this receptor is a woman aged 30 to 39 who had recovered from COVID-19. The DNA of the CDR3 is TGTGCCAGCAGCAGGGACAGGGTCTCTGCGCAGTATTTT. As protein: CASSRDRVSAQYF.